This T cell receptor (beta chain) was found in a study of blood T cell repertoires in COVID-19. Germline V gene data show CDR1 as SGDLS and CDR2 as YYNGEE. V lost 0 bases, J lost 4 bases, and 10 bases stayed unmatched. There are 18 residues in the CDR3. TCRdb's copy holds only in-frame clones and misses some; the assay was immunoSEQ multiplex PCR. Of around 220,000 clones in the sample, nearly 90% were seen once. This TCR derives from a woman aged 40 to 50 who had recovered from COVID-19. The material sequenced was peripheral blood. This sequence joins TRBV9 and TRBJ2-5; 12 nucleotides match TRBD2. The chain's CDR3 is CASSVGLASGGAGETQYF. For the CDR3, the DNA is TGTGCCAGCAGCGTAGGTTTGGCTAGCGGGGGGGCCGGAGAGACCCAGTACTTC.